This entry concerns a single T cell receptor (beta chain). Its antigen is as yet unknown. Prior to DNA extraction, the samples held roughly 0.9-10 million cryopreserved PBMC. CDR1 and CDR2 (germline): SQVTM, ANQGSEA. The V end was cut by 5 bases, the J end by 2 bases, with 6 bases between. This CDR3 spans 11 amino acids. The data belong to a study of long-term antiretroviral therapy in people with HIV. Study-wide findings and caveats: Collection of the blood took place between the mid-2000s and the late 2010s. The ART regimens in use then may have been less effective than current ones. Versus controls, repertoires in people with HIV had narrower CDR3 length ranges.

At survey level, the immunoSEQ assay was run in its v3.0 version. Researchers set sequencing to target about 35,000-55,000 T-cell genomes per sample. The protocol was immunoSEQ multiplex PCR, while the TCRdb copy is restricted to in-frame clones and leaves out a portion. The table shows about 33,000 clones, with around 96% occurring only once. This chain links TRBV29-1 with TRBJ1-1; D is uncertain. The TCR sequence derives from a man aged 25 to 45 with HIV. The specimen comprised unsorted PBMCs, sampled roughly 6.4 years after starting antiretroviral therapy. The CDR3 loop reads CSVNSNTEAFF. The CDR3 bases are TGCAGCGTTAACAGTAACACTGAAGCTTTCTTT.